This T cell receptor beta chain was captured by sequencing in a study of T-cell reconstitution after alpha-beta-depleted transplantation in children. Trimming removed 1 base from V and 0 bases from J, with 13 bases in between. Germline CDR1 reads MGHRA; CDR2 reads YSYEKL. This CDR3 contains 18 residues. This clonotype was detected ten times or more. Unique molecular identifiers were built into the TCRbeta library. TCRdb re-analysed the PCR reads in MiXCR, keeping a single row per CDR3 protein. Of over 150,000 distinct CDR3 sequences in the sample, about 6.3% were seen once. The material was PBMCs from the stem cell graft donor, obtained from the stem cell graft. This chain links TRBV4-1 with TRBJ2-6, with D possibly TRBD1 on 5 matching bases. The clonotype originates from a human donor who donated a stem cell graft to a child with Wiskott-Aldrich syndrome. The CDR3 DNA reads TGCGCCAGCAGCCAAGCTTCAGGGCAGCTCTCTGGGGCCAACGTCCTGACTTTC. Amino acid sequence: CASSQASGQLSGANVLTF.